The 20 T cell receptor beta chains below all came from one sample that was sequenced in a study of Ad26.COV2.S vaccination and SARS-CoV-2 variants. As to treatment: some 20 received Ad26.COV2.S at low or high dose, single or two shots; 5 received placebo; per-sample allocation not given. Sampling occurred on day 63 after the first vaccine or placebo injection. Generated by immunoSEQ multiplex PCR, the TCRdb table keeps only in-frame clones and is missing some. The profile shows around 320,000 clones, roughly 86% of them singletons. Specimen: peripheral blood, collected in a trial of Ad26.COV2.S vaccine versus placebo. The receptors were sampled from a person between 18 and 65 years old who received the Ad26.COV2.S COVID-19 vaccine or a placebo.

The rearrangement uses TRBV2 and TRBJ1-1; 10 bases match TRBD1. V trimming: 7 bases; J trimming: 6 bases; junction bases outside the gene matches: 11. This CDR3 is 15 amino acids long. Per germline, CDR1 SNHLY and CDR2 FYNNEI. The CDR3 sequence is CASTDMGTGVSEAFF. The CDR3 coding sequence is TGTGCCAGCACCGACATGGGGACAGGGGTATCTGAAGCTTTCTTT.

This clone was counted between two and nine times. J is TRBJ2-3 and V is TRBV2; 15 positions match TRBD2. CDR1 and CDR2 (germline): SNHLY, FYNNEI. CDR3 size: 19 residues. V lost 9 bases to trimming and J lost 5 bases; unmatched junction nucleotides: 18. The CDR3 region has the DNA TGTGCCAGGAAAGGGTTTGGACTAGCGGGGGGGCCAGTACAAGATACGCAGTATTTT. This translates into CARKGFGLAGGPVQDTQYF.

The chain has TRBV29-1 and TRBJ1-2; D might be TRBD1 (5 bases). The germline V gene encodes CDR1 SQVTM and CDR2 ANQGSEA. The V end was cut by 6 bases, the J end by 0 bases, with 14 bases between. The CDR3 extends over 14 amino acids. The chain's CDR3 is CSVLGDATNYGYTF. CDR3 DNA: TGCAGCGTCCTAGGGGACGCCACTAACTATGGCTACACCTTC.

This chain connects TRBV7-9 to TRBJ2-7, with 10 bases that match TRBD1. This CDR3 is 15 amino acids long. CDR1 is SEHNR, CDR2 FQNEAQ, per germline (reference sequence). V lost 1 base and J lost 4; bases outside the gene matches: 4. The CDR3, as DNA: TGTGCCAGCAGCTTAGATGGGACAGGGGTGTACGAGCAGTACTTC. It specifies CASSLDGTGVYEQYF.

V and J are TRBV5-1 and TRBJ1-6, with 8 bases that match TRBD1. J was trimmed by 14 bases and V by 4 bases; bases with no gene match: 2. Germline CDR1 and CDR2: SGHRS and YFSETQ. The CDR3 has 11 residues. The CDR3 coding sequence is TGCGCCAGCAGCCAGGGACAGGCCCTCCACTTT. Translation gives CASSQGQALHF.

The rearrangement uses TRBV10-3 and TRBJ2-5, with D possibly TRBD1 on 6 matching bases. The CDR3 extends over 14 amino acids. Germline-derived CDR1 and CDR2 are ENHRY and SYGVKD. Trimming cost V 3 bases and J 5 bases, with 13 bases left between them. CDR3 residues: CAISDQGTGETQYF. CDR3 sequence (DNA): TGTGCCATCAGTGACCAGGGAACAGGGGAGACCCAGTACTTC.

The chain employs TRBV7-9 and TRBJ2-7; D is uncertain. The CDR3 runs to 15 residues. Trimming removed 4 bases at V and 0 bases at J, with 13 bases between. Germline-derived CDR1 and CDR2 are SEHNR and FQNEAQ (reference sequence). The CDR3 loop is CASSSQDRSSYEQYF. CDR3 bases: TGTGCCAGCAGCTCCCAGGACCGGAGCTCCTACGAGCAGTACTTC.

The chain uses TRBV7-2 and TRBJ1-2; D is undetermined. Germline lookup yields CDR1 SGHTA and CDR2 FQGNSA. The CDR3 covers 14 residues. Deletions cut 0 bases from V and 6 bases from J, with 11 bases between. CDR3 in amino acids: CASSLAPRAHGYTF. The CDR3 DNA is TGTGCCAGCAGCTTAGCTCCAAGGGCGCATGGCTACACCTTC.

The chain carries TRBV7-2 and TRBJ1-1; TRBD1 is a possible D gene (5 bases). Per the germline V gene, CDR1 is SGHTA and CDR2 is FQGNSA. The germline V and J ends were trimmed by 4 bases and 1 base, with 10 bases remaining between them. The CDR3 contains 14 residues. This CDR3 reads CASSSGTANTEAFF. The CDR3 DNA is TGTGCCAGCAGCTCCGGGACGGCGAACACTGAAGCTTTCTTT.

CDR3 protein: CASSLGGGYTGELFF. Written as DNA, the CDR3 is TGTGCCAGCAGTTTGGGCGGGGGCTACACCGGGGAGCTGTTTTTT. The chain is built from TRBV6-6 and TRBJ2-2, with TRBD2 as a possible D gene (7 bases). V dropped 4 bases and J dropped 3 bases, with 12 bases sitting between them. This CDR3 is built from 15 residues. Germline V gene data show CDR1 as MNHNY and CDR2 as SVGAGI (reference sequence).

The chain links TRBV7-8 to TRBJ1-1, with a possible D match to TRBD1 (5 bases). Germline CDR1 is SGHVS and CDR2 is FQNEAQ. This CDR3 spans 15 amino acids. Deletions cut 3 bases from V and 2 bases from J, with 13 bases between. The CDR3 loop is CASSFFGATNTEAFF. DNA of the CDR3: TGTGCCAGCAGCTTTTTTGGGGCTACTAACACTGAAGCTTTCTTT.

The chain links TRBV12-5 to TRBJ2-7; D gene uncertain. V was pared by 4 bases and J by 2 bases, with 9 bases between. The CDR3 spans 13 residues. CDR1 is LGHNT, CDR2 FRNRAP, per germline. DNA for the CDR3: TGTGCTAGTGGTTCCCTCAATACCTACGAGCAGTACTTC. Translated: CASGSLNTYEQYF. Filled out from reference TRBV12-5 and TRBJ2-7, the complete variable domain reads DARVTQTPRHKVTEMGQEVTMRCQPILGHNTVFWYRQTMMQGLELLAYFRNRAPLDDSGMPKDRFSAEMPDATLATLKIQPSEPRDSAVYFCASGSLNTYEQYFGPGTRLTVT.

This chain links TRBV19 with TRBJ1-2, with D hard to call. This CDR3 is built from 12 residues. V shed 1 base and J shed 6 bases, with 6 bases lying between them. Germline-derived CDR1 and CDR2 are LNHDA and SQIVND (reference sequence). CDR3 sequence reads: CASSIGHDGYTF. For the CDR3, the DNA is TGTGCCAGTAGTATAGGGCATGATGGCTACACCTTC.

This chain joins TRBV6-4 and TRBJ2-1, with D perhaps matching TRBD1 (6 bases). The CDR3 extends over 14 amino acids. V was pared by 0 bases and J by 6 bases, with 9 bases between. Germline V gives CDR1 MRHNA, CDR2 SNTAGT. Written as DNA, the CDR3 is TGTGCCAGCAGTGACTCAACAGGGAGCAATGAGCAGTTCTTC. Translation: CASSDSTGSNEQFF.

As regards this clone: This same CDR3 is encoded by further DNA sequences in the sample. The chain combines TRBV6-2 or TRBV6-3 with TRBJ2-7; 11 nucleotides align to TRBD1. V lost 0 bases to trimming and J lost 3 bases; unmatched junction nucleotides: 1. Germline values: CDR1 MNHEY, CDR2 SVGEGT. This CDR3 contains 15 residues. CDR3 region: CASSYSGTGGYEQYF. CDR3 coding DNA: TGTGCCAGCAGTTACTCGGGGACAGGGGGCTACGAGCAGTACTTC.

This clone was seen a single time. Here the CDR3 DNA reads TGTGCCAGCAGCCAAGACGCGGGGTCAGGGGGTCAGCCCCAGCATTTT. Its protein product is CASSQDAGSGGQPQHF. The chain is built from TRBV4-2 and TRBJ1-5; 7 nucleotides agree with TRBD1. The CDR3 loop spans 16 amino acids. With V trimmed by 0 bases and J by 6 bases, 8 bases remained unmatched. Germline-derived CDR1 and CDR2 are LGHNA and YNFKEQ.

The chain couples TRBV5-1 to TRBJ2-3; no firm D call. Germline assignment: CDR1 SGHRS and CDR2 YFSETQ. CDR3 size: 14 residues. V lost 5 bases to trimming and J lost 5 bases, with 15 bases between them. The CDR3, as DNA: TGCGCCAGCAGTTTCGAGGATAGGGTAGATACGCAGTATTTT. The encoded protein is CASSFEDRVDTQYF.

This clone was seen more than once but under ten times. The gene calls are TRBV5-1 and TRBJ2-6; D may be TRBD1 (5 bases). Trimming took 4 bases from V and 2 from J, leaving 19 bases between them. From germline, CDR1 is SGHRS and CDR2 YFSETQ. The CDR3 has 18 amino acids. For the CDR3, the DNA is TGCGCCAGCAGCCGAGACCAAGGGCTAGGGGCTGGGGCCAACGTCCTGACTTTC. It specifies CASSRDQGLGAGANVLTF.

The genes are TRBV18 and TRBJ1-2, with D possibly TRBD1 on 5 matching bases. The CDR3 spans 16 residues. Trimming removed 6 bases from V and 7 bases from J, with 24 bases in between. Germline V CDR1 and CDR2: KGHSH, LQKENI. CDR3 nucleotide sequence: TGTGCCAGCTCCTCTAGCGGGGGAGCCGAGGCTGGTGGCTACACCTTC. Translated: CASSSSGGAEAGGYTF.

The gene calls are TRBV19 and TRBJ1-2, with 11 positions matching TRBD1. CDR1 is LNHDA and CDR2 is SQIVND in the germline V gene (reference sequence). This CDR3 region has 16 residues. Germline trimming cut 4 bases from V and 2 bases from J; bases unmatched to any gene: 6. DNA of the CDR3: TGTGCCAGTAGTACCGGGACAGGGGGTCTAAACTATGGCTACACCTTC. Translating gives CASSTGTGGLNYGYTF.